This T cell receptor beta chain was sequenced during a study of blood T cell repertoires in COVID-19. Overall study: Collection of acute and convalescent COVID-19 samples took place in the United States, Italy and Spain. T cells, B-cell-depleted T cells, or PBMCs provided the cDNA or gDNA that served as material.

This CDR3 has 13 residues. The junction had 0 bases not matched to a gene; V was cut back by 5 bases and J by 3 bases. Patients in Seattle were enrolled during active infection, then followed longitudinally. Original analysis: Reference gene primer amplification in the assay estimated nucleated cell counts. Repertoires were generated with immunoSEQ multiplex PCR, while TCRdb's copy carries only in-frame clones and drops some. The V and J calls and clone size come from that table; D and trimming were worked out from the DNA. Of about 120,000 clones detected, 81% appear once; the ten largest clones hold about 18%. To note about this clone: Just one base apart from a much larger clone, this may be a read error.

The source is a man aged 30 to 39 with COVID-19, enrolled during active disease. Sequenced material: peripheral blood. The chain joins TRBV12-3 or TRBV12-4 to TRBJ2-7; TRBD1 matches at 11 bases. CDR3: CASSGTGGYEQYF. The CDR3 DNA follows: TGTGCCAGCAGTGGGACAGGGGGCTACGAGCAGTACTTC.